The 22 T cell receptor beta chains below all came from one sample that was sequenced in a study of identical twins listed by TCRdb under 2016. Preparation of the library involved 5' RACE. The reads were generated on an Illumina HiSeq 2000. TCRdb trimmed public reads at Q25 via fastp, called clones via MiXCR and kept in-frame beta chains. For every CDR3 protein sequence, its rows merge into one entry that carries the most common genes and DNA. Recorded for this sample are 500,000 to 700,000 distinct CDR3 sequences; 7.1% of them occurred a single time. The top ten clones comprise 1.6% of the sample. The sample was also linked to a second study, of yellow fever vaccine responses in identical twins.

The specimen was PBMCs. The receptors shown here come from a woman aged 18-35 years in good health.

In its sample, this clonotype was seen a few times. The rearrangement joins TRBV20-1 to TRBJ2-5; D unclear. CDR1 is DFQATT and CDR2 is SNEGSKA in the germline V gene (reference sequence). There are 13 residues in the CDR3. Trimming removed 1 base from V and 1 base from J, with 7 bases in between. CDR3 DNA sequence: TGCAGTGCTAGAGCTGGCCCCCAAGAGACCCAGTACTTC. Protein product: CSARAGPQETQYF.

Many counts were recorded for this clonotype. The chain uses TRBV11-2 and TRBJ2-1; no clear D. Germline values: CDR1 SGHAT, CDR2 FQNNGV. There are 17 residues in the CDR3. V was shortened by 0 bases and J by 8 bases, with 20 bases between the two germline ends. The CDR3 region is CASSLDVQAQYRHEQFF. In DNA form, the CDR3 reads TGTGCCAGCAGCTTAGATGTCCAGGCCCAATATCGGCATGAGCAGTTCTTC. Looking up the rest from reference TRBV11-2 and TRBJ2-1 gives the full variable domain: EAGVAQSPRYKIIEKRQSVAFWCNPISGHATLYWYQQILGQGPKLLIQFQNNGVVDDSQLPKDRFSAERLKGVDSTLKIQPAKLEDSAVYLCASSLDVQAQYRHEQFFGPGTRLTVL.

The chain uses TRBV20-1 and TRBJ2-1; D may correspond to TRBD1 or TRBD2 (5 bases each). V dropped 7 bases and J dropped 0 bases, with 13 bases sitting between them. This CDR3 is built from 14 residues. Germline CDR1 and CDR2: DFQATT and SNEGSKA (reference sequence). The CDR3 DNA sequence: TGCAGTGGGGGGTTAAGAAGCTCCTACAATGAGCAGTTCTTC. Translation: CSGGLRSSYNEQFF.

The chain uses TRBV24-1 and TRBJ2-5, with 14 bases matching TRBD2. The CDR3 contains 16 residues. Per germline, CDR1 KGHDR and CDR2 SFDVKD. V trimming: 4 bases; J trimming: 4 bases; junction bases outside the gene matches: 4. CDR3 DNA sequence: TGTGCCACCAGTGACCCCGGGACTAGCGGGAGAGAGACCCAGTACTTC. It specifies CATSDPGTSGRETQYF.

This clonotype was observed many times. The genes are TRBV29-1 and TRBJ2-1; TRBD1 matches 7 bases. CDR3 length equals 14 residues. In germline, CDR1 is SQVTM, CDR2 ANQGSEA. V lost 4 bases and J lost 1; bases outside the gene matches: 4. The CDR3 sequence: CSVGGQLSYNEQFF. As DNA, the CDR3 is TGCAGCGTTGGGGGACAGCTATCCTACAATGAGCAGTTCTTC.

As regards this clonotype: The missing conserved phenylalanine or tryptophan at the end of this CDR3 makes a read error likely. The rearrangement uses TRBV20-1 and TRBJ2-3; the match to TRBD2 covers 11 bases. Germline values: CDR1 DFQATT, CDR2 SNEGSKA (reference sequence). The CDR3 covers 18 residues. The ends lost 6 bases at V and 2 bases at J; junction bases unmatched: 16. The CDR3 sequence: CSAGPPGLAGGHTDTQYL. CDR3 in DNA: TGCAGTGCGGGACCGCCCGGTCTAGCGGGGGGACACACAGATACGCAGTATTTA.

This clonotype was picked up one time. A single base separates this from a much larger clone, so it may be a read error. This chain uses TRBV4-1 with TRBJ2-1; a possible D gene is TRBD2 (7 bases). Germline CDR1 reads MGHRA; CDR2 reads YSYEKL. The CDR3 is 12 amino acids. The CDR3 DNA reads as TGCGCCAGCTCAGGGGAGGGAAGTGAGCAGCTCTTC. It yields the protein CASSGEGSEQLF.

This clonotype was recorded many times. The CDR3 here is CATAKTSGMFGDEQFF. The CDR3 DNA reads TGTGCCACAGCCAAGACTAGCGGGATGTTTGGCGATGAGCAGTTCTTC. The chain recombines TRBV15 with TRBJ2-1; 11 nucleotides match TRBD2. From germline, CDR1 is LNHNV and CDR2 YYDKDF (reference sequence). The CDR3 runs 16 residues. V dropped 9 bases and J dropped 8; count of bases not matched to a gene: 15.

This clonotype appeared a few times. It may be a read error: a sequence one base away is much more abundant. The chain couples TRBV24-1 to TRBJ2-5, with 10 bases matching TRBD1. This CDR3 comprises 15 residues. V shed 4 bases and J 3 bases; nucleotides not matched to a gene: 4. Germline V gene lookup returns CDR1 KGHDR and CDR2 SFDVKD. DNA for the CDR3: TGTGCCACCAGTGACCCCGGGACAGGGGAAGAGACCCAGTACTTC. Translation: CATSDPGTGEETQYF.

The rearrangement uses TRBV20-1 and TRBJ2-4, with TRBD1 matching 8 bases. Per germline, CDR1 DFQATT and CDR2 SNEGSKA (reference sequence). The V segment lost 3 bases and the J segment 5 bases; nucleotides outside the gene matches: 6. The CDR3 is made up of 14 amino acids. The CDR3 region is CSARRQGLENIQYF. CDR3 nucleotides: TGCAGTGCTAGGCGACAGGGGCTCGAAAACATTCAGTACTTC.

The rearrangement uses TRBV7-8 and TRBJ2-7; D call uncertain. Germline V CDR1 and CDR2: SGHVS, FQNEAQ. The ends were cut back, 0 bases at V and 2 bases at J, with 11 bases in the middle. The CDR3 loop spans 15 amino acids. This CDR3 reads CASSLAGERTYEQYF. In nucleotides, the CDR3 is TGTGCCAGCAGCTTAGCTGGCGAACGAACCTACGAGCAGTACTTC.

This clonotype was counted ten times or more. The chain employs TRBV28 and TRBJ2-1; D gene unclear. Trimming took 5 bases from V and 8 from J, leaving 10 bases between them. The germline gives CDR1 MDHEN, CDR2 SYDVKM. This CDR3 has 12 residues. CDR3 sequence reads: CASSPRAYEQFF. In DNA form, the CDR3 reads TGTGCCAGCAGTCCTAGAGCCTATGAGCAGTTCTTC.

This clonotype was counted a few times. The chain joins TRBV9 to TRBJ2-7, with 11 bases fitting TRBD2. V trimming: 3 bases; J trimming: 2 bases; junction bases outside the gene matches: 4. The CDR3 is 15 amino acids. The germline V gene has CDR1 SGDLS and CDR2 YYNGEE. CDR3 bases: TGTGCCAGCAGCGCGACTAGCGGGAAAACCTACGAGCAGTACTTC. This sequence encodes CASSATSGKTYEQYF.

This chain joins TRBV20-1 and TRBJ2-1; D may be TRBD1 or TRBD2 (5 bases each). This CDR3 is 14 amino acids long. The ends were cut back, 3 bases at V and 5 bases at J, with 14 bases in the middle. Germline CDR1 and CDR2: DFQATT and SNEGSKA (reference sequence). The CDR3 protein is CSASWGGPNNEQFF. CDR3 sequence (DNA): TGCAGTGCTAGCTGGGGCGGGCCCAACAATGAGCAGTTCTTC.

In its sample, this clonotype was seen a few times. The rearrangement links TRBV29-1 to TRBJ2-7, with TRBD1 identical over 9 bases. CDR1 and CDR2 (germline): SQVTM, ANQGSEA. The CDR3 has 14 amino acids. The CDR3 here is CSVSSDRGTYEQYF. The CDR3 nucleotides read TGCAGTGTCAGCTCCGACAGGGGGACCTACGAGCAGTACTTC.

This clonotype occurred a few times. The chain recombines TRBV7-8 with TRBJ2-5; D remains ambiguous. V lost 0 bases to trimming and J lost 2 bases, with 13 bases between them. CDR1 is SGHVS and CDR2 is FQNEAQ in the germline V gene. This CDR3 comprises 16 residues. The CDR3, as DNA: TGTGCCAGCAGCTTAGCGCTAGTAATGCTGCAAGAGACCCAGTACTTC. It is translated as CASSLALVMLQETQYF.

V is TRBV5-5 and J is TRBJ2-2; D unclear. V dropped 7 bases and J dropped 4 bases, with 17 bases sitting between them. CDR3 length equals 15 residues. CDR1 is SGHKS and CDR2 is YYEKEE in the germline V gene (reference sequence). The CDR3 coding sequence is TGTGCCAGCTTCAACTTAGGGTGGAGCACCGGGGAGCTGTTTTTT. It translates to CASFNLGWSTGELFF.

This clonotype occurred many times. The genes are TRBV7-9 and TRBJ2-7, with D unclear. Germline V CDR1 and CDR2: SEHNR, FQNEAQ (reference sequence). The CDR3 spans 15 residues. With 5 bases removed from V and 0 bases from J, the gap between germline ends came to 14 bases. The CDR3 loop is CASSRAYSVSYEQYF. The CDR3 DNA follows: TGTGCCAGCAGCCGAGCCTACTCGGTCTCCTACGAGCAGTACTTC. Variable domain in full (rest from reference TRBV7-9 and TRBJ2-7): DTGVSQNPRHKITKRGQNVTFRCDPISEHNRLYWYRQTLGQGPEFLTYFQNEAQLEKSRLLSDRFSAERPKGSFSTLEIQRTEQGDSAMYLCASSRAYSVSYEQYFGPGTRLTVT.

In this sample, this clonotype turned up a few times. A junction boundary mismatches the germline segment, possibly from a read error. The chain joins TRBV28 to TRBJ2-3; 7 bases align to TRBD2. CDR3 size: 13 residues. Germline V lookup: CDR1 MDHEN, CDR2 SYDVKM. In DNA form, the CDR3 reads TGTGCCAGCAGTTTATACCCTAGGGAGGGGTTGAATTTT. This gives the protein CASSLYPREGLNF. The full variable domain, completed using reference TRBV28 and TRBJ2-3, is DVKVTQSSRYLVKRTGEKVFLECVQDMDHENMFWYRQDPGLGLRLIYFSYDVKMKEKGDIPEGYSVSREKKERFSLILESASTNQTSMYLCASSLYPREGLNFGPGTRLTVL.

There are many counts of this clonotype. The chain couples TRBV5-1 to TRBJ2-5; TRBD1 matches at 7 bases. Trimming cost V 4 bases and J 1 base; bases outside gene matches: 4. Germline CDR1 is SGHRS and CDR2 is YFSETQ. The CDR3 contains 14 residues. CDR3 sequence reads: CASSETGLQETQYF. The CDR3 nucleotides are TGCGCCAGCAGCGAGACAGGGCTCCAAGAGACCCAGTACTTC.

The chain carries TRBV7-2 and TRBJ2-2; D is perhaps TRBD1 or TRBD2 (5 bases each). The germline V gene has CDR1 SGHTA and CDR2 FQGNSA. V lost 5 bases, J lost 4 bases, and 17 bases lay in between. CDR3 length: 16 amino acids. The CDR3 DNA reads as TGTGCCAGCAGCGTGGGGTCCGGGGCCCTCACCGGGGAGCTGTTTTTT. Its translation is CASSVGSGALTGELFF.

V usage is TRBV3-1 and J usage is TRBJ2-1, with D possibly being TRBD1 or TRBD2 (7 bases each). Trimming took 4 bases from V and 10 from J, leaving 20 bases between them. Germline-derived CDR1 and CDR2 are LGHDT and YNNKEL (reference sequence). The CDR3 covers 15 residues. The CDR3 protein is CASSLSGRGRGEQFF. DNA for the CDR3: TGTGCCAGCAGCCTTTCTGGCAGGGGGAGGGGGGAGCAGTTCTTC.